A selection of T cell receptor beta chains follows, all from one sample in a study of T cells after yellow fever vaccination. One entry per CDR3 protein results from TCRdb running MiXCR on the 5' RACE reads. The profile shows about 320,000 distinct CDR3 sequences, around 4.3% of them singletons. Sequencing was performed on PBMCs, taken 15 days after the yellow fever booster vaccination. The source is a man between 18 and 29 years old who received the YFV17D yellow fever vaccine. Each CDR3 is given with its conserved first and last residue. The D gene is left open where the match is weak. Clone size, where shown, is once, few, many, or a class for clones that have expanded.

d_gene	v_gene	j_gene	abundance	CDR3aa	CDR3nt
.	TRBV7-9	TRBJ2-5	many	CASSLAQWGQYF	TGTGCCAGCAGCTTAGCCCAGTGGGGCCAGTACTTC
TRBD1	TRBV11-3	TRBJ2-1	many	CASSLGGTGHLEQFF	TGTGCCAGCAGCTTAGGAGGGACAGGGCACTTGGAGCAGTTCTTC
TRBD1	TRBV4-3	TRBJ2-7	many	CASSQVTRAGGRGEQYF	TGCGCCAGCAGCCAAGTCACTCGGGCAGGGGGTCGAGGCGAGCAGTACTTC
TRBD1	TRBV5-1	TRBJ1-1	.	CASSPGQGMTEAFF	TGCGCCAGCAGCCCCGGACAGGGTATGACTGAAGCTTTCTTT
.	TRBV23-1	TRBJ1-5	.	CASSQSGQGAGNQPQHF	TGCGCCAGCAGTCAATCGGGGCAGGGCGCGGGCAATCAGCCCCAGCATTTT
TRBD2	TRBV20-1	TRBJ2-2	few	CSARAPTGTSGVLTGELFF	TGCAGTGCTAGAGCCCCGACGGGGACTAGCGGGGTCCTCACCGGGGAGCTGTTTTTT
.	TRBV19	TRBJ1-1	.	CASSISPGIGGTEAFF	TGTGCCAGTAGTATATCCCCAGGGATAGGTGGGACTGAAGCTTTCTTT
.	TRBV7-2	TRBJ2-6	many	CASSLQGGGANVLTF	TGTGCCAGCAGCTTACAGGGCGGTGGGGCCAACGTCCTGACTTTC
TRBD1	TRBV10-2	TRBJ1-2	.	CASSDEGQGRGGYTF	TGCGCCAGCAGTGATGAAGGACAGGGTAGAGGGGGCTACACCTTC
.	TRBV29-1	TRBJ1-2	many	CSVDFVADPHGYTF	TGCAGCGTTGATTTTGTGGCAGACCCTCATGGCTACACCTTC
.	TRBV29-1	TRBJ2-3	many	CSVDPADTQYF	TGCAGCGTTGACCCGGCCGATACGCAGTATTTT
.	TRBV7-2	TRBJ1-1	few	CASSSGQSSAEAFF	TGTGCCAGCAGCAGCGGACAGTCATCCGCTGAAGCTTTCTTT
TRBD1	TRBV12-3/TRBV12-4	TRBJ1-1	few	CASSFFLRGLDTEAFF	TGTGCCAGCAGTTTTTTTCTCAGGGGGCTCGACACTGAAGCTTTCTTT
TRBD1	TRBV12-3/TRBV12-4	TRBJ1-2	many	CASSLTGWNYGYTF	TGTGCCAGCAGTTTGACAGGGTGGAACTATGGCTACACCTTC
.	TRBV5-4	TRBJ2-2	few	CASSLRGDFTGELFF	TGTGCCAGCAGCCTCAGGGGGGACTTCACCGGGGAGCTGTTTTTT
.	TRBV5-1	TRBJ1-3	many	CASSLGVRNTIYF	TGCGCCAGCAGCTTGGGGGTACGAAACACCATATATTTT
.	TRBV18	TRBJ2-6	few	CASGRRYGFSGANVLTF	TGTGCCAGCGGGCGCCGGTACGGGTTCTCTGGGGCCAACGTCCTGACTTTC
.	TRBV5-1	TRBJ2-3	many	CASSLEGLAVTDTQYF	TGCGCCAGCAGCCTTGAGGGTCTAGCAGTCACAGATACGCAGTATTTT
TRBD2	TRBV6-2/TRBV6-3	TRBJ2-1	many	CASSLAGTWGQFF	TGTGCCAGCAGTCTAGCGGGAACTTGGGGGCAGTTCTTC
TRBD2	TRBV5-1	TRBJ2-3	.	CASSVGGFGTDTQYF	TGCGCCAGCAGCGTCGGGGGGTTCGGCACAGATACGCAGTATTTT
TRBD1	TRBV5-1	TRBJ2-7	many	CASSSGTGFSYEQYF	TGCGCCAGCAGCTCCGGGACAGGATTTTCCTACGAGCAGTACTTC
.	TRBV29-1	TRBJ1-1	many	CSVGLGIDMNTEAFF	TGCAGCGTTGGGCTGGGTATCGATATGAACACTGAAGCTTTCTTT
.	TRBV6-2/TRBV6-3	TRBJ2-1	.	CASSASWDEQFF	TGTGCCAGCAGTGCCTCTTGGGATGAGCAGTTCTTC
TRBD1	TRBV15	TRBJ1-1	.	CATNRGKDTEAFF	TGTGCCACCAACAGGGGGAAGGACACTGAAGCTTTCTTT
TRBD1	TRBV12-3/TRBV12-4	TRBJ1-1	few	CASSQTGENTEAFF	TGTGCCAGCAGCCAAACAGGGGAGAACACTGAAGCTTTCTTT
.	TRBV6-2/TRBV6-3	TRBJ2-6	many	CASSVDASSGANVLTF	TGTGCCAGCAGTGTGGACGCCAGCTCTGGGGCCAACGTCCTGACTTTC
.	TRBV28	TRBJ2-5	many	CASSPTSPGETQYF	TGTGCCAGCAGCCCCACATCCCCGGGGGAGACCCAGTACTTC
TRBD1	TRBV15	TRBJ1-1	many	CATSRKAGGGNTEAFF	TGTGCCACCAGCAGAAAGGCAGGGGGCGGCAACACTGAAGCTTTCTTT
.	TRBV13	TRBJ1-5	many	CASSRQEDSNQPQHF	TGTGCCAGCAGTCGACAGGAGGATAGCAATCAGCCCCAGCATTTT
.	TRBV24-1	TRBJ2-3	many	CATSIRQGGTDTQYF	TGTGCCACCAGCATAAGACAGGGAGGGACAGATACGCAGTATTTT
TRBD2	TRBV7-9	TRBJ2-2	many	CASSFAGTSGGNTGELFF	TGTGCCAGCAGCTTCGCCGGGACTAGCGGGGGGAACACCGGGGAGCTGTTTTTT
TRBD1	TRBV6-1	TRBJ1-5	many	CASSQTGVGQPQHF	TGTGCCAGCAGCCAAACAGGGGTGGGTCAGCCCCAGCATTTT
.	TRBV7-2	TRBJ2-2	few	CASSPFGGNTGELFF	TGTGCCAGCAGCCCCTTCGGGGGGAACACCGGGGAGCTGTTTTTT
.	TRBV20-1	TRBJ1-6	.	CSARETSYNSPLHF	TGCAGTGCTAGAGAAACCTCCTATAATTCACCCCTCCACTTT
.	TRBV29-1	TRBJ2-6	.	CSASTGANVLTF	TGCAGCGCCAGCACTGGGGCCAACGTCCTGACTTTC
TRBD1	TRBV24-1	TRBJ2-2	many	CATSDYRRQGSIGELFF	TGTGCCACCAGTGATTACCGCCGACAGGGTAGTATCGGGGAGCTGTTTTTT
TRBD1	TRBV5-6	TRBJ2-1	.	CATEKDRALDEQFF	TGTGCCACCGAAAAGGACAGGGCGCTCGATGAGCAGTTCTTC
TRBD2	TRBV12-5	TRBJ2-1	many	CASGTPGGDYNEQFF	TGTGCTAGTGGTACCCCGGGGGGAGACTACAATGAGCAGTTCTTC
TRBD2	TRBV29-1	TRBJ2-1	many	CSVERPSGVEDEQFF	TGCAGCGTTGAAAGGCCTAGCGGGGTGGAGGATGAGCAGTTCTTC
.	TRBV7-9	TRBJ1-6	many	CASSLARVSPLHF	TGTGCCAGCAGCTTAGCGAGGGTTTCACCCCTCCACTTT
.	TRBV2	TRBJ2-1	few	CASSPRAPSNEQFF	TGTGCCAGCAGCCCCCGGGCCCCTTCTAATGAGCAGTTCTTC
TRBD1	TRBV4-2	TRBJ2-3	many	CASSKDREATDTQYF	TGTGCCAGCAGCAAAGACAGGGAAGCGACAGATACGCAGTATTTT
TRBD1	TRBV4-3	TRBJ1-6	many	CASSQERDSNSPLHF	TGCGCCAGCAGCCAAGAGAGGGACAGTAATTCACCCCTCCACTTT